This entry features one T cell receptor (beta chain) sequence. What it binds is unknown. The time point denotes: pretreatment peripheral blood. Urothelial carcinoma affected the patients, and it was locally advanced or metastatic. The data were obtained in a study of PD-L1 blockade in urothelial cancer. Study-level information: Analysis of blood occurred 3 weeks (second dose) and 6 weeks after treatment start.

Profiled with immunoSEQ multiplex PCR; TCRdb holds only in-frame clones, not every one. The sample gives more than 45,000 clones, around 80% of which show up once; approximately 3.7% is in the top ten. Study-level results: Below-median pretreatment blood TCR clonality was associated with improved progression-free and overall survival.

Sequencing was performed on PBMCs, taken around atezolizumab (anti-PD-L1) treatment. The receptor was isolated from a man in his 70s with urothelial cancer.

This CDR3 reads CASSTSPDSSNTDTQYF. The CDR3 bases are TGTGCCAGCAGCACTAGTCCGGACAGTTCGAACACAGATACGCAGTATTTT. The chain uses TRBV9 and TRBJ2-3; possible D gene TRBD1, 6 bases. V was trimmed by 4 bases and J by 2 bases, leaving 20 bases between them. CDR3 size: 17 residues. Germline V gene data show CDR1 as SGDLS and CDR2 as YYNGEE.